This note documents a single T cell receptor (beta chain) sequence. Its specificity is unknown. This record belongs to a study of T cell repertoires in cytomegalovirus infection. Turning to the study itself: Public TCR beta signatures provided an indication of both CMV infection and a matching HLA type.

TCRdb ran MiXCR on the reads and lists one entry per CDR3 protein. The sample contains 570,000 or so distinct CDR3 sequences, just under 40% of which appear only once. V lost 3 bases and J lost 2, with 15 bases in between. Germline V gene sequence: CDR1 SQVTM, CDR2 ANQGSEA. This CDR3 region has 15 residues. The chain joins TRBV29-1 to TRBJ2-3, with D perhaps matching TRBD2 (5 bases). The sequence was obtained from a human donor in good health (CMV status not recorded). Some clones in this sample may be carry-over from other donors' samples. Sequencing used cultured PBMCs, obtained from culture after CMV antigen stimulation. CDR3 protein: CSVDPAAVDTDTQYF. Here the CDR3 DNA reads TGCAGCGTTGACCCTGCAGCGGTCGACACAGATACGCAGTATTTT.